This is a list of T cell receptor beta chains from one sample in a study of identical twins. TCRdb re-called the 5' RACE reads through MiXCR, storing one row per CDR3 protein. Of about 220,000 distinct CDR3 sequences listed, over 8% are singletons. Source material: memory (CD45RO+) T cells sorted from blood. The receptors were sampled from a woman younger than 30 in good health. CDR3s include the opening cysteine and the closing phenylalanine or tryptophan. D genes are given only for firm matches. The size of a clone is reported for some rows only, either as once, few or many, or as a class for expanded clones.

cdr3_aa	cdr3_nt	j_call	d_call	v_call	clone_size
CASSLGIQGGLTGANVLTF	TGTGCCAGCAGCTTGGGTATCCAAGGAGGATTGACTGGGGCCAACGTCCTGACTTTC	TRBJ2-6	.	TRBV5-4	.
CASGRQENTEAFF	TGTGCCAGCGGTAGGCAGGAGAACACTGAAGCTTTCTTT	TRBJ1-1	.	TRBV11-2	.
CASSHRTGRMNTEAFF	TGTGCCAGCAGTCACCGGACAGGGCGAATGAACACTGAAGCTTTCTTT	TRBJ1-1	TRBD1	TRBV6-2/TRBV6-3	.
CASSRGTSGQETQYF	TGTGCCAGCAGCCGAGGGACCTCGGGACAAGAGACCCAGTACTTC	TRBJ2-5	.	TRBV5-6	few
CASSLMGGDSYNEQFF	TGTGCCAGCAGCTTAATGGGAGGGGACTCCTACAATGAGCAGTTCTTC	TRBJ2-1	TRBD2	TRBV7-3	few
CASTGGTGGSGYEQYF	TGTGCCAGCACCGGCGGGACAGGGGGCAGTGGTTACGAGCAGTACTTC	TRBJ2-7	TRBD1	TRBV2	.
CATGGRVGSTDTQYF	TGTGCCACCGGAGGCAGGGTCGGATCCACAGATACGCAGTATTTT	TRBJ2-3	.	TRBV24-1	many
CASSYSGVPNSPLHF	TGTGCCAGCAGCTATTCGGGGGTCCCTAATTCACCCCTCCACTTT	TRBJ1-6	.	TRBV12-3/TRBV12-4	few
CASSAGANTEAFF	TGTGCCAGCAGTGCCGGGGCGAACACTGAAGCTTTCTTT	TRBJ1-1	.	TRBV6-4	many
CAWSVGGSYEQYF	TGTGCCTGGAGTGTTGGCGGCTCCTACGAGCAGTACTTC	TRBJ2-7	.	TRBV30	.
CASSPEYNEQFF	TGTGCCAGCAGCCCCGAATACAATGAGCAGTTCTTC	TRBJ2-1	.	TRBV7-9	few
CASRLRSTSGNEQFF	TGTGCCAGCAGACTTAGGAGTACTAGCGGTAATGAGCAGTTCTTC	TRBJ2-1	TRBD2	TRBV7-2	.
CASSLTGFGQPQHF	TGTGCCAGCAGTCTCACAGGGTTTGGGCAGCCCCAGCATTTT	TRBJ1-5	.	TRBV5-5	few
CSAPRVGGASEAFF	TGCAGTGCCCCCCGCGTGGGGGGCGCGTCTGAAGCTTTCTTT	TRBJ1-1	.	TRBV20-1	many
CSAGALVGGELFF	TGCAGTGCTGGGGCGCTAGTGGGCGGGGAGCTGTTTTTT	TRBJ2-2	.	TRBV20-1	few
CASSWGGRATEAFF	TGTGCCAGCAGTTGGGGGGGCAGGGCCACTGAAGCTTTCTTT	TRBJ1-1	.	TRBV6-5	few
CASSGKQGWSRGYTF	TGTGCCAGCAGCGGAAAACAGGGATGGTCGCGGGGCTACACCTTC	TRBJ1-2	.	TRBV6-1	.
CASSQHVGASGFSTDTQYF	TGTGCCAGCAGCCAACATGTTGGGGCTAGCGGGTTCAGCACAGATACGCAGTATTTT	TRBJ2-3	TRBD2	TRBV4-2	many
CASSEGLGLDEQYF	TGTGCCAGCAGCGAGGGACTAGGTCTCGACGAGCAGTACTTC	TRBJ2-7	TRBD2	TRBV9	.
CASSLGGGASFNEQFF	TGTGCCAGCAGCTTAGGGGGGGGCGCTTCCTTCAATGAGCAGTTCTTC	TRBJ2-1	.	TRBV7-2	.
CASSERAGLTDTQYF	TGTGCCAGCAGCGAACGGGCAGGGCTCACAGATACGCAGTATTTT	TRBJ2-3	.	TRBV9	few
CASSYGASSGNTIYF	TGTGCCAGCAGTTACGGGGCCAGCTCTGGAAACACCATATATTTT	TRBJ1-3	.	TRBV6-5	.
CASSLATFQEQFF	TGTGCCAGCAGTTTAGCCACCTTTCAGGAGCAGTTCTTC	TRBJ2-1	.	TRBV12-3/TRBV12-4	few
CASSLLGGSTGELFF	TGTGCCAGCAGCTTACTCGGGGGAAGCACCGGGGAGCTGTTTTTT	TRBJ2-2	.	TRBV7-3	few
CASSHPHRGAANTGELFF	TGTGCCAGCAGCCATCCCCATCGGGGGGCTGCGAACACCGGGGAGCTGTTTTTT	TRBJ2-2	.	TRBV3-1	few
CSARGPPLVTGANVLTF	TGCAGTGCTAGAGGGCCGCCCCTGGTGACCGGGGCCAACGTCCTGACTTTC	TRBJ2-6	.	TRBV20-1	.
CSMKREWVDTQYF	TGCAGCATGAAGCGGGAGTGGGTAGATACGCAGTATTTT	TRBJ2-3	TRBD2	TRBV29-1	few
CSARPGLGRHEQFF	TGCAGTGCTAGACCGGGACTAGGCCGTCATGAGCAGTTCTTC	TRBJ2-1	TRBD2	TRBV20-1	few
CASSPPDSHIETQYF	TGTGCCAGCAGTCCCCCTGACAGCCACATAGAGACCCAGTACTTC	TRBJ2-5	.	TRBV6-1	many
CASSPTGGWFYTF	TGTGCCAGCAGCCCTACAGGGGGCTGGTTCTACACCTTC	TRBJ1-2	TRBD1	TRBV5-6	.
CASSLAGWADTQYF	TGTGCCAGCAGCTTAGCGGGCTGGGCAGATACGCAGTATTTT	TRBJ2-3	.	TRBV7-9	.
CASSLDNGGVGTLF	TGTGCCAGCAGCTTAGATAATGGGGGGGTGGGGACTCTCTTT	TRBJ1-1	.	TRBV11-2	few
CASSPSRPSRQAAYEQYF	TGTGCCAGCTCACCTTCCCGCCCCTCACGACAGGCCGCCTACGAGCAGTACTTC	TRBJ2-7	.	TRBV18	.
CASSLGWTGNNEQFF	TGTGCCAGCAGCTTGGGGTGGACAGGAAACAATGAGCAGTTCTTC	TRBJ2-1	TRBD1	TRBV5-5	.
CASSPPGSDEQFF	TGTGCCAGCAGCCCGCCCGGTTCGGATGAGCAGTTCTTC	TRBJ2-1	.	TRBV3-1	few
CSAETGGQETQYF	TGCAGTGCGGAAACGGGGGGGCAAGAGACCCAGTACTTC	TRBJ2-5	TRBD2	TRBV20-1	few
CASSPRQVPGDEQFF	TGTGCCAGCAGCCCAAGACAGGTACCAGGCGATGAGCAGTTCTTC	TRBJ2-1	.	TRBV9	.
CASSLEFSSYEQYF	TGTGCCAGCAGTTTGGAGTTTAGCTCCTACGAGCAGTACTTC	TRBJ2-7	.	TRBV27	few
CASSLRASGRASSGYEQFF	TGTGCCAGCAGTTTACGGGCTAGCGGGAGGGCCTCTTCTGGGTATGAGCAGTTCTTC	TRBJ2-1	TRBD2	TRBV12-3/TRBV12-4	.
CASSLQGLELFF	TGCGCCAGCAGCCTCCAGGGACTGGAGCTGTTTTTT	TRBJ2-2	.	TRBV5-1	many
CASSVGKRDDEQFF	TGTGCCAGCAGCGTAGGGAAGCGGGACGATGAGCAGTTCTTC	TRBJ2-1	TRBD2	TRBV9	.
CASSLAGLAGSETRYF	TGCGCCAGCAGCTTGGCGGGCCTAGCGGGGTCAGAGACCCGGTACTTC	TRBJ2-5	TRBD2	TRBV5-1	.